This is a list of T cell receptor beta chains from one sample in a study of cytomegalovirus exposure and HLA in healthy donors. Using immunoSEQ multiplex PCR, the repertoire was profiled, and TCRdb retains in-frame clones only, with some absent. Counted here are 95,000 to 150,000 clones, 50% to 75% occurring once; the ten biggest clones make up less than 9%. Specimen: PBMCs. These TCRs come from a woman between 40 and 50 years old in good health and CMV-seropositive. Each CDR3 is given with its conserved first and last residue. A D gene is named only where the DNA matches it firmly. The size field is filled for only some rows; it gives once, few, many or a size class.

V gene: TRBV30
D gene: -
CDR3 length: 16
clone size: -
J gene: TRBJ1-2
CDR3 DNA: TGTGCCTGGAAGGATCCGCGGATACACATTCTCTATGGCTACACCTTC
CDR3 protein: CAWKDPRIHILYGYTF

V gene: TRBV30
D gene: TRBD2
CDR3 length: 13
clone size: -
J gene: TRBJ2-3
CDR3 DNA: TGTGCCTGGAGTGAAAGCGGGGGGGCCCAAGAGTATTTT
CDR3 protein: CAWSESGGAQEYF

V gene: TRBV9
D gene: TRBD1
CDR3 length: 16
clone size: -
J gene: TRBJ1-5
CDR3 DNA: TGTGCCAGCAGCCCCTCCGACAGGGTCGGCGGTCAGCCCCAGCATTTT
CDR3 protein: CASSPSDRVGGQPQHF

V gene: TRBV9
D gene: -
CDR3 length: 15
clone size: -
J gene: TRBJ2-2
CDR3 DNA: TGTGCCAGCAGCACTCAACTAGGCGGCACCGGGGAGCTGTTTTTT
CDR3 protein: CASSTQLGGTGELFF

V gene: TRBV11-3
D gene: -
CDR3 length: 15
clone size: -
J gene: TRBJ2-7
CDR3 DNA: TGTGCCAGCAGCTTAGCGACCTGGGGAGTGGGGGAGCAGTACTTC
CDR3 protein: CASSLATWGVGEQYF

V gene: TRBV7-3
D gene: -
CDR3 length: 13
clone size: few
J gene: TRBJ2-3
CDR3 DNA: TGTGCCAGCAGCTCCGACGCACGGGGTACGCAGTATTTT
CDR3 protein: CASSSDARGTQYF

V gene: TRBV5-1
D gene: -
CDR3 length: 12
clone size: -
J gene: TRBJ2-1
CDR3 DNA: TGCGCCAGCAGCTTAAATTTCGGTGAGCAGTTCTTC
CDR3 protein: CASSLNFGEQFF

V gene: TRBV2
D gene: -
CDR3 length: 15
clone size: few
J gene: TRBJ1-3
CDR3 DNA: TGTGCCAGCAGTACCGATCGGGGATCTGGAAACACCATATATTTT
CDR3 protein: CASSTDRGSGNTIYF

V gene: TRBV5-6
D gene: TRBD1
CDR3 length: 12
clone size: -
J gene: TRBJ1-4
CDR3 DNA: TGTGCCAGCAGCCGGGACAGTGAAAAACTGTTTTTT
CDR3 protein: CASSRDSEKLFF

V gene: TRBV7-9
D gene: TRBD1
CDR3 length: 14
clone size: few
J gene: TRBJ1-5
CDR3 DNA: TGTGCCAGCAGCGCACAGGGGGACAATCAGCCCCAGCATTTT
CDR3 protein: CASSAQGDNQPQHF

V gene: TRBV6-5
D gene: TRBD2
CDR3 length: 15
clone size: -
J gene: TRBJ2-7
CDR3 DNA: TGTGCCAGCAGTTACTCGGGGCGGGGGGGCTGCGAGCAGTACTTC
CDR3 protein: CASSYSGRGGCEQYF

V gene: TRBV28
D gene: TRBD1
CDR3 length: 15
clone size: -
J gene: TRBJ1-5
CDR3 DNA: TGTGCCAGCAGTCGGGGGGACAGGGACTATCAGCCCCAGCATTTT
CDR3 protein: CASSRGDRDYQPQHF

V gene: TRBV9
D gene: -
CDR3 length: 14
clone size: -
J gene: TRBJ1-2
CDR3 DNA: TGTGCCAGCAGTTCCTCCCAGGGTGGCTATGGCTACACCTTC
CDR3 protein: CASSSSQGGYGYTF

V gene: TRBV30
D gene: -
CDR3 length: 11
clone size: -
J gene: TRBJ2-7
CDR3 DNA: TGTGCCTGGAGTGTGTCAGGGAAGCAGTACTTC
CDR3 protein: CAWSVSGKQYF

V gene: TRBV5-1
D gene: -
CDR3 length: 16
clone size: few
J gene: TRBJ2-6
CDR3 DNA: TGCGCCAGCAGCATACAAGGAGACTCTGGGGCCAACGTCCTGACTTTC
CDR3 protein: CASSIQGDSGANVLTF

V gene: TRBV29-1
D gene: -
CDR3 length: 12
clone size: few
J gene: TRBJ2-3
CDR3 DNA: TGCAGCGTTGTGAGGGAGCAAGATACGCAGTATTTT
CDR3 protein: CSVVREQDTQYF

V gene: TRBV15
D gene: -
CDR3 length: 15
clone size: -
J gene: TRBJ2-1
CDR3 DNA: TGTGCCACCAGCAGAGACAGGGGGGATTACAATGAGCAGTTCTTC
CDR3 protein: CATSRDRGDYNEQFF

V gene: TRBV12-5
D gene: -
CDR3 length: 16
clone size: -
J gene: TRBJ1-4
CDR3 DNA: TGTGCTAGTGGTTACCAACAGGGTTTCATAGGAGAAAAACTGTTTTTT
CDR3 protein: CASGYQQGFIGEKLFF

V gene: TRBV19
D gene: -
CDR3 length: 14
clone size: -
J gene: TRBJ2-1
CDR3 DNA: TGTGCCAGTAGTCCACTCCTAATGTACAATGAGCAGTTCTTC
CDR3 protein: CASSPLLMYNEQFF

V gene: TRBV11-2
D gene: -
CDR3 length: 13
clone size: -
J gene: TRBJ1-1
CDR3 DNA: TGTGCCAGCAGCTTAATCCAGAACACTGAAGCTTTCTTT
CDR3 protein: CASSLIQNTEAFF

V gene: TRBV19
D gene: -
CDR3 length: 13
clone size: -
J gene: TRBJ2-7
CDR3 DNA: TGTGCCAGTAGCCACAGGGAATCCTACGAGCAGTACTTC
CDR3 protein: CASSHRESYEQYF

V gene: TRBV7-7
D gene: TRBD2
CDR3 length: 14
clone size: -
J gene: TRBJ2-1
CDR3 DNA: TGTGCTAGCAGCACCGGGACTAGCGCCGATGAGCAGTTCTTC
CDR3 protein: CASSTGTSADEQFF

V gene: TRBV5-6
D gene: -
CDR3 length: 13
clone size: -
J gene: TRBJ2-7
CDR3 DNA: TGTGCCAGCAGCGTGGGTGGCACCTACGAGCAGTACTTC
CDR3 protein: CASSVGGTYEQYF

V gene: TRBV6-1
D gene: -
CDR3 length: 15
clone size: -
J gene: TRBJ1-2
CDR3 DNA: TGTGCCAGCAGTGAAACGGGGGTTCGTATCGATGGCTACACCTTC
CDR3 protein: CASSETGVRIDGYTF

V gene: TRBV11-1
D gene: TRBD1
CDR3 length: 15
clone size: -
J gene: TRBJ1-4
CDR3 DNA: TGTGCCAGCAGCTTGACAGGGAGTGCTAATGAAAAACTGTTTTTT
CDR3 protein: CASSLTGSANEKLFF

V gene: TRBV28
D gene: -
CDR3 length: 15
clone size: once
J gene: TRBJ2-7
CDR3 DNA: TGTGCCAGCAGTTCATCCCAGGGCCTAACCTACGAGCAGTACTTC
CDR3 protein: CASSSSQGLTYEQYF

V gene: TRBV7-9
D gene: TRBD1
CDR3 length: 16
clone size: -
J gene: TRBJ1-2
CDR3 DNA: TGTGCCAGCACCGCCTCCACAGGGGGATCTGTCTATGGCTACACCTTC
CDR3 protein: CASTASTGGSVYGYTF

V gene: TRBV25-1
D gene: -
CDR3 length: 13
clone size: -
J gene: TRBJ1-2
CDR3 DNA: TGTGCCAGCAGCCCCCCCTATCCTTATGGCTACACCTTC
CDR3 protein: CASSPPYPYGYTF

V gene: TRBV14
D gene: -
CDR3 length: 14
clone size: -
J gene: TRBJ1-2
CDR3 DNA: TGTGCCAGCAGCCAAGGGCAGAGGTCCTATGGCTACACCTTC
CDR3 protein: CASSQGQRSYGYTF

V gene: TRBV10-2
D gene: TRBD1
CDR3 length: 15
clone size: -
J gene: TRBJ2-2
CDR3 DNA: TGCGCCAGCAGATCGACAGGGGGCAGGTCCGGGGAGCTGTTTTTT
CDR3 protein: CASRSTGGRSGELFF

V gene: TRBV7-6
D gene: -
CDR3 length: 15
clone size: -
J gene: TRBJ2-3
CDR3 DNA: TGTGCCAGCAGCGTAGGGGGGGGGAGCACAGATACGCAGTATTTT
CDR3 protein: CASSVGGGSTDTQYF

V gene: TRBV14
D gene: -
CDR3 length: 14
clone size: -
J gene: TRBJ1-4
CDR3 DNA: TGTGCCAGCAGCCAAGGGGCCAGCAGAGAAAAACTGTTTTTT
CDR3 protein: CASSQGASREKLFF

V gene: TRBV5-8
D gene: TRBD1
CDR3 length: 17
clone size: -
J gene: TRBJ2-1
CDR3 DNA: TGTGCCAGCAGCCTCAGTACCGGGACAGGGTTGTTGGATGAGCAGTTCTTC
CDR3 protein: CASSLSTGTGLLDEQFF

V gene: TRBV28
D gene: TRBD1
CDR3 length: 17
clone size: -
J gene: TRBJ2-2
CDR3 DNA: TGTGCCAGCAGTCCTCCGGAACAGGGGTTGTCCACCGGGGAGCTGTTTTTT
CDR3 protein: CASSPPEQGLSTGELFF

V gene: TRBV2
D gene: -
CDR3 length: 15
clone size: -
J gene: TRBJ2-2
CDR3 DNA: TGTGCCAGCAACGACATGTCGCCAAACACCGGGGAGCTGTTTTTT
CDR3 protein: CASNDMSPNTGELFF

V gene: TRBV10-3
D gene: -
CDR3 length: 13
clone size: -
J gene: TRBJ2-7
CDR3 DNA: TGTGCCATCAGGGGGGGAGAGGACTACGAGCAGTACTTC
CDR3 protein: CAIRGGEDYEQYF

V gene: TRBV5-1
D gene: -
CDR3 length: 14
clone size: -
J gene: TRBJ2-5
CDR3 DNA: TGCGCCAGCAGCTTGGGCCAGGGGAAGGAGACCCAGTACTTC
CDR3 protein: CASSLGQGKETQYF

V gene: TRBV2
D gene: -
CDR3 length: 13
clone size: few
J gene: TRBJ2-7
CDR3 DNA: TGTGCCAGCAGTAAAAACAGCTTCTACGAGCAGTACTTC
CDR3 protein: CASSKNSFYEQYF

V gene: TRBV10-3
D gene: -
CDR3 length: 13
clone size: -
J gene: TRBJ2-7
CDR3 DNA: TGTGCCATCAGTGAGGGCAGGGAAAGCGAGCAGTACTTC
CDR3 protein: CAISEGRESEQYF

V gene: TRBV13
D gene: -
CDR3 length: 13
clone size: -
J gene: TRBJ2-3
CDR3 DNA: TGTGCCAGCAGCGTCAGACGGGGAGATACGCAGTATTTT
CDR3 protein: CASSVRRGDTQYF

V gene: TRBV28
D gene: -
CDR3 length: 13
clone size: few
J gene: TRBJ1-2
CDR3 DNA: TGTGCCAGCACCCCCCTATCTAACTATGGCTACACCTTC
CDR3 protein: CASTPLSNYGYTF

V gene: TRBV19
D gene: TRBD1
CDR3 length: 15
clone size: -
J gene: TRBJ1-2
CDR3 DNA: TGTGCCAGTAGCCGGGACAGGGTGTTAATCTATGGCTACACCTTC
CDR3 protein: CASSRDRVLIYGYTF

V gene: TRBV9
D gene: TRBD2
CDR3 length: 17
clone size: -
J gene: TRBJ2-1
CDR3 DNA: TGTGCCAGCAGCCCCCGCGGTGGTAGCGGGGGGCTGGATGAGCAGTTCTTC
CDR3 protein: CASSPRGGSGGLDEQFF

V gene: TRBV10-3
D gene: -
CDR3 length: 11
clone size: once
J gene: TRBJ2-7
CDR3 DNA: TGTGCCATCAGTGCATCCTACGAGCAGTACTTC
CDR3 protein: CAISASYEQYF

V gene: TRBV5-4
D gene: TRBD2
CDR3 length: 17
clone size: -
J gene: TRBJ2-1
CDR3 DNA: TGTGCCAGCAGCTTTGGCCCCGGACTAGTCGGCCTCAATGAGCAGTTCTTC
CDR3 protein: CASSFGPGLVGLNEQFF

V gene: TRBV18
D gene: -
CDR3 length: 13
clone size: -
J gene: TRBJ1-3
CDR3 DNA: TGTGCCAGCTCACCAATGGCAGGGTACACCATATATTTT
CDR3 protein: CASSPMAGYTIYF

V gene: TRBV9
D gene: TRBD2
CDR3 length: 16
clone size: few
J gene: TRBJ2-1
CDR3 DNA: TGTGCCAGCAGCATCTGCGGGGGGGAAATCCCCGATGAGCAGTTCTTC
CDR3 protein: CASSICGGEIPDEQFF

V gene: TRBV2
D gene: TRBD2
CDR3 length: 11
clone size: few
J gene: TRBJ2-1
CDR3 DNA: TGTGCCACGGGACTAGACTATGAGCAGTTCTTC
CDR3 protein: CATGLDYEQFF

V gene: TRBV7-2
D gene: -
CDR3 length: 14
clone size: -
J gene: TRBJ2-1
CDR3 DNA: TGTGCCAGCAGCTTAGATCAGGCCTACAATGAGCAGTTCTTC
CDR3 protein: CASSLDQAYNEQFF

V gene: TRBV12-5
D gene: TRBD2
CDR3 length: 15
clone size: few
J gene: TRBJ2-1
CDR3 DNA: TGTGCTAGTGGATCCGGGACTAGCTTCAGGGATGAGCAGTTCTTC
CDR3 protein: CASGSGTSFRDEQFF

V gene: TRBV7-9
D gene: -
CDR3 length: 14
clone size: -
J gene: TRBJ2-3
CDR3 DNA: TGTGCCAGCAGCCCCCGGAGCAGCACAGATACGCAGTATTTT
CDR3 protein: CASSPRSSTDTQYF

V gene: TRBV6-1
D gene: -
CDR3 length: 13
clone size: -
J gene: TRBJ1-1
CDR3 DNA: TGTGCCAGCAGAGTGACCCAGGACACTGAAGCTTTCTTT
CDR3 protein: CASRVTQDTEAFF